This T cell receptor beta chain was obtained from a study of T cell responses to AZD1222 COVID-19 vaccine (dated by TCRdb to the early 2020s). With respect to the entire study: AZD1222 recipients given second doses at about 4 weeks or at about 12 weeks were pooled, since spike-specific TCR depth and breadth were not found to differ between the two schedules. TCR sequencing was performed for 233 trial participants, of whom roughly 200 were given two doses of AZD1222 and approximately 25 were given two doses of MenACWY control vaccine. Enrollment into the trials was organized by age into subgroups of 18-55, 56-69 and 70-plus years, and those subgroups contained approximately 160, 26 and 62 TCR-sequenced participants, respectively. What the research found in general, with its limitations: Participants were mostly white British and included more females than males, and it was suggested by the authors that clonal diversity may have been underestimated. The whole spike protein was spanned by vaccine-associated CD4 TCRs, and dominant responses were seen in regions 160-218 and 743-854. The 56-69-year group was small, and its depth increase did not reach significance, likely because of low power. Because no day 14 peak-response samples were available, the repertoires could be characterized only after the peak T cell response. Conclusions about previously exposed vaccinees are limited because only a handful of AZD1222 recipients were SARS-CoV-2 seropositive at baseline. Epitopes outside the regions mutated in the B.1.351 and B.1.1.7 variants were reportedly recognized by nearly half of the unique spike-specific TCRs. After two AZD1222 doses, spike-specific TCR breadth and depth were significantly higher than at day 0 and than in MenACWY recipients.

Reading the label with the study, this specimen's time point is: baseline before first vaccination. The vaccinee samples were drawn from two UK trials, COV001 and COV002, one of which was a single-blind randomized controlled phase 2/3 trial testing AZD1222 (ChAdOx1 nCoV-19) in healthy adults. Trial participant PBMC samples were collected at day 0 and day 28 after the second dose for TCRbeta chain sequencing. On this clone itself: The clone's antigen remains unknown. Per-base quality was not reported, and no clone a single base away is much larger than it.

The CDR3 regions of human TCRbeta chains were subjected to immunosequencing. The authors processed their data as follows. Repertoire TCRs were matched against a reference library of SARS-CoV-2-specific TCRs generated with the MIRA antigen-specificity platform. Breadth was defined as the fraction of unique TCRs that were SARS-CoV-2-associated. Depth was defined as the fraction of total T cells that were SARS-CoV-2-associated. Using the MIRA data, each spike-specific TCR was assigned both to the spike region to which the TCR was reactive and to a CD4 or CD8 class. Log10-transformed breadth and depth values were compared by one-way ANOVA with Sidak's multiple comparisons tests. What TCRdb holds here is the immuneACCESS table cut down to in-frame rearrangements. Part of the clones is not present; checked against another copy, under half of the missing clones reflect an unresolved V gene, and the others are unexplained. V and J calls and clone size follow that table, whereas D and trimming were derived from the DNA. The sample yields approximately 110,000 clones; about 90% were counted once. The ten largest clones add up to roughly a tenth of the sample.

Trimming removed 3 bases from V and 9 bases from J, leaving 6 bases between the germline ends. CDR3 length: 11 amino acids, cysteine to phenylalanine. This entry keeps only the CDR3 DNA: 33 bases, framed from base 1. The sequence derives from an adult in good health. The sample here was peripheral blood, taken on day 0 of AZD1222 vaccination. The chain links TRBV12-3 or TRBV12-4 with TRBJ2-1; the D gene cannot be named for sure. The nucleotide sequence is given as TGTGCCAGCAGTTTCCCGCCTGAGCAGTTCTTC. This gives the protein CASSFPPEQFF.